The 5 T cell receptor beta chains below all came from one sample that was sequenced in a study of CD8 T cells in ankylosing spondylitis. General study findings and limits: Apparently characteristic of ankylosing spondylitis blood was a TCR beta motif (fewer than ten highly homologous variants).

TCRdb analysed the 5' RACE reads with MiXCR anew, one entry per CDR3 protein. The sample has about 540,000 distinct CDR3 sequences; 10% to 15% are singletons. Their antigens remain unidentified. The sequencing sample was made of blood, either unsorted or a sorted T cell fraction (not recorded which). The receptor set was obtained from a male donor with ankylosing spondylitis.

The chain links TRBV12-3 or TRBV12-4 to TRBJ2-1, with 8 bases identical to TRBD2. There are 14 residues in the CDR3. V was clipped by 4 bases and J by 6 bases; unmatched bases: 5. In nucleotides, the CDR3 is TGTGCCAGCAGTTACGCGGGAGGTCGCAATGAGCAGTTCTTC. Its protein product is CASSYAGGRNEQFF.

The chain combines TRBV6-2 or TRBV6-3 with TRBJ2-1; TRBD2 matches 12 bases. Germline lookup yields CDR1 MNHEY and CDR2 SVGEGT. The trim removed 2 bases at V and 0 bases at J, leaving 8 bases unmatched. The CDR3 is 19 amino acids. The DNA of the CDR3 is TGTGCCAGCAGTTACGGGCTAGCGGGAGGGCGTTTCTCCTACAATGAGCAGTTCTTC. It translates to CASSYGLAGGRFSYNEQFF.

In this sample, this clonotype turned up many times. The chain uses TRBV4-1 and TRBJ2-2, with 10 bases fitting TRBD2. Germline V gene data show CDR1 as MGHRA and CDR2 as YSYEKL. The V gene end was trimmed by 6 bases and the J gene end by 6 bases; junction bases not matched to a gene: 4. There are 14 residues in the CDR3. The CDR3: CASRRAGGPGELFF. CDR3 nucleotides: TGCGCCAGCAGGAGAGCGGGAGGGCCCGGGGAGCTGTTTTTT.

Only a few counts were recorded for this clonotype. The chain combines TRBV29-1 with TRBJ2-2; the D call may be TRBD1 or TRBD2 (5 bases each). The CDR3 extends over 14 amino acids. Germline CDR1 is SQVTM and CDR2 is ANQGSEA. V lost 6 bases to trimming and J lost 4 bases, with 15 bases between them. CDR3 in amino acids: CSVIGPGGTGELFF. DNA of the CDR3: TGCAGCGTCATTGGACCTGGGGGCACCGGGGAGCTGTTTTTT.

Only a few counts were recorded for this clonotype. The CDR3 is CASSRDRAATEAFF. The DNA of the CDR3 is TGCGCCAGCAGCCGGGACAGGGCCGCGACTGAAGCTTTCTTT. The chain uses TRBV5-1 and TRBJ1-1; 9 nucleotides line up with TRBD1. V dropped 4 bases and J dropped 5; count of bases not matched to a gene: 6. CDR1 and CDR2 (germline): SGHRS, YFSETQ. The CDR3 is made up of 14 amino acids.